The next 20 T cell receptor beta chains were all read from a single sample in a study of T cell responses to AZD1222 COVID-19 vaccine. Generated by immunoSEQ multiplex PCR, the TCRdb table keeps only in-frame clones and is missing some. The sample holds 120,000 to 150,000 clones, around 93% seen once. Sequencing was performed on peripheral blood, taken on day 0 of AZD1222 vaccination. The receptors stem from an adult in good health.

CDR3 region: CASSHLAELTDTQYF. The DNA of the CDR3 is TGCGCCAGCAGCCACCTAGCGGAACTCACAGATACGCAGTATTTT. The gene calls are TRBV4-3 and TRBJ2-3; 7 bases are a match to TRBD2. The CDR3 runs 15 residues. V lost 3 bases, J lost 2 bases, and 5 bases stayed unmatched. Looked up from germline, CDR1 is LGHNA and CDR2 is YSLEER.

V usage is TRBV5-5 and J usage is TRBJ1-1, with 7 positions matching TRBD1. Germline V gene data show CDR1 as SGHKS and CDR2 as YYEKEE (reference sequence). Trimming took 5 bases from V and 4 from J; bases not matched to a gene: 8. The CDR3 contains 14 residues. The CDR3 DNA is TGTGCCAGCAGTGACAGGGCTCTTATCACTGAAGCTTTCTTT. It specifies CASSDRALITEAFF.

This chain connects TRBV5-4 to TRBJ1-3; TRBD1 agrees at 7 bases. Germline loops: CDR1 SGHNT, CDR2 YYREEE (reference sequence). The CDR3 has 16 amino acids. V lost 0 bases and J lost 4; bases outside the gene matches: 7. CDR3 in DNA: TGTGCCAGCAGCTTGGCCCCGGGGGACAGCGGAAACACCATATATTTT. Translated: CASSLAPGDSGNTIYF.

This clone occurred once. V and J are TRBV4-1 and TRBJ1-1, with a possible D match to TRBD1 (5 bases). Germline V gene data show CDR1 as MGHRA and CDR2 as YSYEKL. This CDR3 comprises 15 residues. Trimming left V 0 bases short and J 1 base short, with 9 bases between. The CDR3 nucleotides read TGCGCCAGCAGCCAAGATTCGGGGACGAACACTGAAGCTTTCTTT. It codes for CASSQDSGTNTEAFF.

The rearrangement uses TRBV7-9 and TRBJ1-3; D is unresolved. The CDR3 runs 17 residues. V was shortened by 4 bases and J by 2 bases, with 18 bases between the two germline ends. CDR1 and CDR2 (germline): SEHNR, FQNEAQ (reference sequence). The CDR3: CASSSRGNYGPGNTIYF. CDR3 DNA sequence: TGTGCCAGCAGCTCCCGGGGAAATTACGGGCCTGGAAACACCATATATTTT.

V usage is TRBV7-9 and J usage is TRBJ1-1; no definite D call. In germline, CDR1 is SEHNR, CDR2 FQNEAQ (reference sequence). Between the trimmed V and J ends, which lost 1 base and 0 bases, there was a span of 6 bases. The CDR3 totals 14 residues. CDR3 bases: TGTGCCAGCAGCTTAGGTTCGATGAACACTGAAGCTTTCTTT. It encodes CASSLGSMNTEAFF.

This chain uses TRBV18 with TRBJ2-1; D is uncertain. V lost 1 base and J lost 5, with 9 bases in between. CDR1 is KGHSH and CDR2 is LQKENI in the germline V gene. The CDR3 contains 14 residues. This CDR3 reads CASSPLGSDNEQFF. The CDR3 nucleotides read TGTGCCAGCTCACCACTGGGATCGGACAATGAGCAGTTCTTC.

DNA of the CDR3: TGTGCCAGCAGTGAGCTTAGGGGAAACACTGAAGCTTTCTTT. Protein product: CASSELRGNTEAFF. The chain has TRBV6-1 and TRBJ1-1; maybe TRBD1 (5 bases). The germline gives CDR1 MNHNS, CDR2 SASEGT. CDR3 size: 14 residues. Trimming removed 3 bases at V and 2 bases at J, with 10 bases between.

J is TRBJ2-7 and V is TRBV11-2, with unresolved D. CDR1 is SGHAT and CDR2 is FQNNGV in the germline V gene. Trimming removed 4 bases from V and 3 bases from J, with 7 bases in between. The CDR3 loop spans 12 amino acids. The CDR3 loop is CASSSFGYEQYF. The CDR3 coding sequence is TGTGCCAGCAGCTCCTTCGGCTACGAGCAGTACTTC.

The chain couples TRBV7-2 to TRBJ1-2, with 8 bases lining up with TRBD1. The V gene end was trimmed by 6 bases and the J gene end by 2 bases; junction bases not matched to a gene: 5. The CDR3 runs 14 residues. Per germline, CDR1 SGHTA and CDR2 FQGNSA. The DNA for the CDR3 is TGTGCCAGCAGAGGACAGGGTTTGAACTATGGCTACACCTTC. Translating it yields CASRGQGLNYGYTF.

The CDR3 is CASSRNELVYGYTF. CDR3 coding DNA: TGTGCCAGCAGCCGAAACGAGCTGGTCTATGGCTACACCTTC. The chain employs TRBV28 and TRBJ1-2; unclear D gene. The germline V gene encodes CDR1 MDHEN and CDR2 SYDVKM. Trimming took off 6 bases at V and 4 bases at J, with 15 bases between the two ends. The CDR3 has 14 amino acids.

The J gene is TRBJ1-5, the V gene TRBV10-3; the D gene is possibly TRBD1 (5 bases). Germline loops: CDR1 ENHRY, CDR2 SYGVKD. The CDR3 sequence is 13 residues long. Deletions cut 5 bases from V and 7 bases from J, with 12 bases between. CDR3 sequence reads: CAISQGIEQPQHF. The CDR3 region has the DNA TGTGCCATCAGTCAGGGTATTGAGCAGCCCCAGCATTTT.

The V gene is TRBV4-3, the J gene TRBJ2-1, with 12 bases identical to TRBD2. Germline loops: CDR1 LGHNA, CDR2 YSLEER. J lost 6 bases, V lost 4 bases, and 4 bases had no gene match. The CDR3 contains 15 residues. Here the CDR3 reads CASSPLTSGGNEQFF. The CDR3 bases are TGCGCCAGCAGCCCACTGACTAGCGGGGGCAATGAGCAGTTCTTC.

V usage is TRBV11-2 and J usage is TRBJ2-4; no reliable D call. This CDR3 has 14 amino acids. Germline assignment: CDR1 SGHAT and CDR2 FQNNGV. V was shortened by 3 bases and J by 8 bases, with 14 bases between the two germline ends. This CDR3 is CASSLDGWEDIQYF. CDR3 nucleotide sequence: TGTGCCAGCAGCTTGGACGGATGGGAAGACATTCAGTACTTC.

Written as DNA, the CDR3 is TGTGCCAGCAGCTTGGGGGGTTATAATTCACCCCTCCACTTT. Translated, it gives CASSLGGYNSPLHF. This rearrangement joins TRBV5-6 to TRBJ1-6; D ambiguous. The CDR3 sequence is 14 residues long. CDR1 and CDR2 from the germline V gene are SGHDT and YYEEEE. Trimming left V 0 bases short and J 4 bases short, with 5 bases between. The whole variable domain, filled in from reference TRBV5-6 and TRBJ1-6, reads DAGVTQSPTHLIKTRGQQVTLRCSPKSGHDTVSWYQQALGQGPQFIFQYYEEEERQRGNFPDRFSGHQFPNYSSELNVNALLLGDSALYLCASSLGGYNSPLHFGNGTRLTVT.

The genes are TRBV5-1 and TRBJ1-2; D ambiguous. V shed 4 bases and J shed 4 bases, with 23 bases lying between them. This CDR3 is built from 17 residues. Germline V gene data show CDR1 as SGHRS and CDR2 as YFSETQ. The CDR3 loop reads CASSVRALTIDSYGYTF. CDR3 bases: TGCGCCAGCAGCGTCCGGGCCCTAACCATCGATTCCTATGGCTACACCTTC.

The rearrangement uses TRBV4-1 and TRBJ2-2; possible D gene TRBD1, 5 bases. The V and J ends lost 3 bases and 7 bases respectively, with 12 bases between them. The germline gives CDR1 MGHRA, CDR2 YSYEKL. This CDR3 is built from 14 residues. The CDR3 nucleotides read TGCGCCAGCAGCCACCCCGCCCAGGGCGGGGAGCTGTTTTTT. Amino acids: CASSHPAQGGELFF.

V and J are TRBV9 and TRBJ2-5; D is uncertain. Per the germline V gene, CDR1 is SGDLS and CDR2 is YYNGEE. Trimming left V 4 bases short and J 4 bases short, with 14 bases between. The CDR3 is 14 residues long. Here the CDR3 DNA reads TGTGCCAGCAGCCCAGGCCTCCCTCGAGAGACCCAGTACTTC. This translates into CASSPGLPRETQYF. The entire variable domain, with the rest obtained from reference TRBV9 and TRBJ2-5, is as follows: DSGVTQTPKHLITATGQRVTLRCSPRSGDLSVYWYQQSLDQGLQFLIQYYNGEERAKGNILERFSAQQFPDLHSELNLSSLELGDSALYFCASSPGLPRETQYFGPGTRLLVL.

The chain recombines TRBV5-1 with TRBJ1-1; a possible D gene is TRBD1 (6 bases). The CDR3 spans 14 residues. The germline V gene encodes CDR1 SGHRS and CDR2 YFSETQ. V was cut by 0 bases and J by 4 bases, with 10 bases left in between. The CDR3 sequence: CASSLDRVGTEAFF. The DNA for the CDR3 is TGCGCCAGCAGCTTGGACAGGGTGGGCACTGAAGCTTTCTTT.

The rearrangement uses TRBV12-2 and TRBJ1-6; the table gives TRBD1 as D, unverified against the DNA. TRBV12-2 is reported as a pseudogene. The CDR3 is made up of 18 amino acids. The CDR3 DNA follows: TGTGCAAGTCGCTTAGCTCTCCCAGGTATCGCCTATAATTCACCCCTCCACTTT. It codes for CASRLALPGIAYNSPLHF.